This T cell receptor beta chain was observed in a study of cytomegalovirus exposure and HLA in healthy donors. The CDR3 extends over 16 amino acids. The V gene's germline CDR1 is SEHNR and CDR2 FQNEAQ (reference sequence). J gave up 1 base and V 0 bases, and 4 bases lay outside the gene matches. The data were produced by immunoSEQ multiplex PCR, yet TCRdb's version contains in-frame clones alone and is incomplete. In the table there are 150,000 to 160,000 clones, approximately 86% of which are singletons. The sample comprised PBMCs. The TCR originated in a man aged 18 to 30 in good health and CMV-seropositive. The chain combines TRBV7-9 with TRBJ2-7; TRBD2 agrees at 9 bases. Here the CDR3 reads CASSLAGGLASYEQYF. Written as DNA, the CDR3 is TGTGCCAGCAGCTTAGCCGGAGGACTAGCGTCCTACGAGCAGTACTTC.